The text below deals with one T cell receptor beta chain. These data come from a study of cytomegalovirus exposure and HLA in healthy donors. Vbeta (60) and Jbeta (13) primers were used in the PCR. Measured with immunoSEQ multiplex PCR; TCRdb has only the in-frame clones, and not every one. This table has 160,000 or so clones, over 75% appearing once. The germline V gene encodes CDR1 SGHRS and CDR2 YFSETQ. The CDR3 totals 15 residues. V dropped 3 bases and J dropped 1 base, with 14 bases sitting between them. The rearrangement links TRBV5-1 to TRBJ2-7; possibly TRBD2 for D (6 bases). Sequenced sample: PBMCs. The sequence was obtained from a man aged 35 to 55 in good health and CMV-seronegative. The CDR3 here is CASSWRTEGSYEQYF. CDR3 coding DNA: TGCGCCAGCAGCTGGCGGACGGAGGGTTCCTACGAGCAGTACTTC. Combining the CDR3 with reference TRBV5-1 and TRBJ2-7 gives the whole variable domain KAGVTQTPRYLIKTRGQQVTLSCSPISGHRSVSWYQQTPGQGLQFLFEYFSETQRNKGNFPGRFSGRQFSNSRSEMNVSTLELGDSALYLCASSWRTEGSYEQYFGPGTRLTVT.